This TCR beta chain was documented in a study of blood T cell repertoires in COVID-19. Study information: The origin of the acute and convalescent COVID-19 samples was the United States, Italy and Spain. Sample material is recorded as cDNA or gDNA derived from T cells, B-cell-depleted T cells, or PBMCs.

Germline lookup yields CDR1 SGHRS and CDR2 YFSETQ. The CDR3 has 14 amino acids. The V gene end was trimmed by 7 bases and the J gene end by 4 bases; junction bases not matched to a gene: 10. In the study's own analysis: Amplification of reference gene primers provided the estimated nucleated cell counts. Here immunoSEQ multiplex PCR was the method, and the copy in TCRdb shows in-frame clones only, minus some. Clone size and the V and J calls come from that table; the DNA yielded D and trimming. The sample records 45,000 to 70,000 clones, about 88% being singletons. Sequenced material: peripheral blood. This TCR derives from a woman between 55 and 75 years old with active COVID-19. The chain employs TRBV5-1 and TRBJ2-7, with 8 bases matching TRBD1. This CDR3 is CASSDRARSYEQYF. In nucleotides, the CDR3 is TGCGCCAGCTCGGACAGGGCGAGGTCGTACGAGCAGTACTTC.